This T cell receptor beta chain was found in a study of blood T cell repertoires in COVID-19. Study context: Specimens from acute and convalescent COVID-19 originated in the United States, Italy and Spain.

This clone was seen a single time. Source study methods: Estimates of nucleated cell counts were drawn from the amplification of reference gene primers. Sequencing was performed with immunoSEQ multiplex PCR; in TCRdb, only in-frame clones are kept and a portion is missing. V, J and clone size are taken as reported in that table, and D and trimming were inferred from the DNA itself. Of tens of thousands of clones listed, around 65% are singletons. The ends were cut back, 8 bases at V and 7 bases at J, with 21 bases in the middle. Germline V CDR1 and CDR2: MNHEY, SMNVEV (reference sequence). The CDR3 runs 16 residues.

This chain connects TRBV27 to TRBJ1-6; D is possibly TRBD1 (5 bases). Sequenced material: peripheral blood. The origin of this receptor is a woman between 65 and 79 years old with acute or convalescent COVID-19. The CDR3 nucleotides read TGTGCCAGCCGGCCGGGGGGTCTACAGAGCAATTCACCCCTCCACTTT. Protein: CASRPGGLQSNSPLHF.